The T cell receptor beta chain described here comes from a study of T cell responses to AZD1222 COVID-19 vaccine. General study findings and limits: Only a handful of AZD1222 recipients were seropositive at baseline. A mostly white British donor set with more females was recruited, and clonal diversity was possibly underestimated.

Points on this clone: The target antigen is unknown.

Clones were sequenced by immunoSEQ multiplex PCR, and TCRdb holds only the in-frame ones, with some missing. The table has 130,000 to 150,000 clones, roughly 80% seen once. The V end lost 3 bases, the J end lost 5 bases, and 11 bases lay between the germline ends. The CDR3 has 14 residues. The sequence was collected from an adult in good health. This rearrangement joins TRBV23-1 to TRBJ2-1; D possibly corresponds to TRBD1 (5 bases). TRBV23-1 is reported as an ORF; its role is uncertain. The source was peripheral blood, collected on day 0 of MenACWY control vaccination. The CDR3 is CASSHPLTDNEQFF. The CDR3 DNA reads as TGCGCCAGCAGTCATCCCTTGACAGACAATGAGCAGTTCTTC.